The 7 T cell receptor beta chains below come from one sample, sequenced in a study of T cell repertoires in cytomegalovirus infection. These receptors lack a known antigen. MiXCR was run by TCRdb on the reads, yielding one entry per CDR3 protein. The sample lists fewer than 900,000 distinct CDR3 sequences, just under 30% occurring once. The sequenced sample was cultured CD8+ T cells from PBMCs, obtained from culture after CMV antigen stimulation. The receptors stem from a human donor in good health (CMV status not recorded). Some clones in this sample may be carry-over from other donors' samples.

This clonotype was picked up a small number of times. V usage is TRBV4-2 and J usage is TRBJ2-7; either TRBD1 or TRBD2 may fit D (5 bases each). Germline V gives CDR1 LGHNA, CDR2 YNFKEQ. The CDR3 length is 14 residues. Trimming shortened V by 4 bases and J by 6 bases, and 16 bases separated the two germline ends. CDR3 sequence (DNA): TGTGCCAGCAGCCGAGGACTGGCAGGGCTCGAGCAGTACTTC. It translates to CASSRGLAGLEQYF.

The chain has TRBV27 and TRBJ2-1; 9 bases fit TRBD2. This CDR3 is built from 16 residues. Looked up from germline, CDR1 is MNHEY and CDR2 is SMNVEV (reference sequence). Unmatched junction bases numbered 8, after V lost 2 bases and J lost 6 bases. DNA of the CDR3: TGTGCCAGCAGTTTAGCCCTAGCGGGGATAGGCAATGAGCAGTTCTTC. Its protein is CASSLALAGIGNEQFF.

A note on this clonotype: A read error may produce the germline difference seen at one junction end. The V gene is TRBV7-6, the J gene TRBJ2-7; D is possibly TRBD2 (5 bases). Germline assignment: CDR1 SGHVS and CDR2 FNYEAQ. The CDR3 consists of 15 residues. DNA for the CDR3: TGTGCCAGCAGCTCCCGAGAGGGCCATCCATACGAGCGGTACTTC. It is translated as CASSSREGHPYERYF.

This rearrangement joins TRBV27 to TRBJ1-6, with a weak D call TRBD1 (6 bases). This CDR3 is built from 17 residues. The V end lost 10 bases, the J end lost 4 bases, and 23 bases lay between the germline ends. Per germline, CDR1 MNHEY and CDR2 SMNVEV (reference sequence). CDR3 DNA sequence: TGTGCCACCAAACACCCCGACCAGGGGTATTATAATTCACCCCTCCACTTT. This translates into CATKHPDQGYYNSPLHF.

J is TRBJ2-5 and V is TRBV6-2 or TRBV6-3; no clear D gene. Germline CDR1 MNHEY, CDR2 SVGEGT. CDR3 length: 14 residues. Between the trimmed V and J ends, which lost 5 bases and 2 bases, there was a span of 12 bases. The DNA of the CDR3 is TGTGCCAGCAGTCAGCATTCACCACAAGAGACCCAGTACTTC. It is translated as CASSQHSPQETQYF.

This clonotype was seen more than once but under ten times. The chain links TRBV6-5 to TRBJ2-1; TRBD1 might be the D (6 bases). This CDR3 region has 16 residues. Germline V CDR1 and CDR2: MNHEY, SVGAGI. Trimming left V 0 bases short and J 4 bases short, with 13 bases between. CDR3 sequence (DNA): TGTGCCAGCAGTTACTCGAGCAGGGGCCTATACAATGAGCAGTTCTTC. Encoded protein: CASSYSSRGLYNEQFF.

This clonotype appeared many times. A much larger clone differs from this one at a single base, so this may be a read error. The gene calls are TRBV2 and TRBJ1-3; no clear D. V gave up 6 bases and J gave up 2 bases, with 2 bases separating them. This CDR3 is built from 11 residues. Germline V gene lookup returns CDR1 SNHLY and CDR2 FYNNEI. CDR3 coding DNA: TGTGCCAGCAGCGCTGGAAACACCATATATTTT. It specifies CASSAGNTIYF. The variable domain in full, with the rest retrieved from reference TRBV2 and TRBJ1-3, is EPEVTQTPSHQVTQMGQEVILRCVPISNHLYFYWYRQILGQKVEFLVSFYNNEISEKSEIFDDQFSVERPDGSNFTLKIRSTKLEDSAMYFCASSAGNTIYFGEGSWLTVV.